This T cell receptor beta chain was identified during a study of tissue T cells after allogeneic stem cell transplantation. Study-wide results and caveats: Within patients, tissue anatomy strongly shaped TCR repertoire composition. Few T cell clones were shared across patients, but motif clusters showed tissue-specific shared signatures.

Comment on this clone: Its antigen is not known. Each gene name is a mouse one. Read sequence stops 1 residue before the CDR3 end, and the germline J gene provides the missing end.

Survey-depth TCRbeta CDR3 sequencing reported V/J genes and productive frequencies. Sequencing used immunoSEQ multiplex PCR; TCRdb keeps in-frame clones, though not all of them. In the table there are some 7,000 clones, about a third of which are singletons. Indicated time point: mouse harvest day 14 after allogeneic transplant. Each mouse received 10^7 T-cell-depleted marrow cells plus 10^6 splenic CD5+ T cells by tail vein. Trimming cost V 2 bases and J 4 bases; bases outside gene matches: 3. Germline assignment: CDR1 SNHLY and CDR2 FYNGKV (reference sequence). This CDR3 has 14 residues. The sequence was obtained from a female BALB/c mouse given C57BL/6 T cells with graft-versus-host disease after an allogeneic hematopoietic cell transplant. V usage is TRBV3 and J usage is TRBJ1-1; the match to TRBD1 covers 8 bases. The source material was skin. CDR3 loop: CASSLLDRATEVFF. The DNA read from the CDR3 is TGTGCCAGCAGCTTATTGGACAGGGCCACAGAAGTCTTC.